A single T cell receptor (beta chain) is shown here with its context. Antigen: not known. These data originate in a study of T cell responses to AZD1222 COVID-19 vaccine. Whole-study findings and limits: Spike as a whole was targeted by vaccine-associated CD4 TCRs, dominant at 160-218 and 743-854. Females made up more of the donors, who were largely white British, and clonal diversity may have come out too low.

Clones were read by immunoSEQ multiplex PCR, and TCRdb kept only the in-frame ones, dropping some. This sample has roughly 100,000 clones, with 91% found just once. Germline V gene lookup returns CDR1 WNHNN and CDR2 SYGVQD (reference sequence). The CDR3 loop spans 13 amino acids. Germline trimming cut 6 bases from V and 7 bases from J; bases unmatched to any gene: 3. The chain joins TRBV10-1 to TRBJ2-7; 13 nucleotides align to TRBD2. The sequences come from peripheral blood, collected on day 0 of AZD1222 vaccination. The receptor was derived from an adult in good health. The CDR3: CASRGLAGEEQYF. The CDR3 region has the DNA TGCGCCAGCAGAGGACTAGCGGGAGAGGAGCAGTACTTC.